This T cell receptor (beta chain) was identified during a study of blood T cell repertoires in COVID-19. Study in general: Acute-phase and convalescent COVID-19 samples originated in the United States, Italy and Spain. PBMCs, B-cell-depleted T cells, or T cells were the source of the cDNA or gDNA that made up the material.

In the study's own analysis: For nucleated cells, counts were estimated from reference gene primer amplification. Measured with immunoSEQ multiplex PCR; TCRdb has only the in-frame clones, and not every one. V and J calls and clone size are given by that table; D and trimming were obtained from the DNA. Here the sample spans over 150,000 clones, under 85% being singletons. Germline V gene sequence: CDR1 GTSNPN, CDR2 SVGIG (reference sequence). CDR3 length equals 13 residues. With 1 base removed from V and 4 bases from J, the gap between germline ends came to 10 bases. The sample comprised peripheral blood. The chain joins TRBV30 to TRBJ1-2; TRBD1 is a possible D gene (5 bases). The origin of this receptor is a human donor in a cohort sampled during active COVID-19. CDR3 sequence (DNA): TGTGCCTGGAGTGCAGGGAGGTCCTATGGCTACACCTTC. It specifies CAWSAGRSYGYTF.